This T cell receptor beta chain was sequenced during a study of beta chain features in type 1 diabetes. Study-wide points: Patients and controls would share equally any PCR tilt toward shorter templates.

The V end was cut by 5 bases, the J end by 0 bases, with 11 bases between. The CDR3 runs to 14 residues. Germline V gene lookup returns CDR1 MNHEY and CDR2 SVGAGI. The entirety of the isolated RNA underwent reverse transcription, so expressed TCRB transcripts were sequenced. Data came from immunoSEQ multiplex PCR; TCRdb stores just in-frame clones and leaves some out. The data hold under 400,000 clones, with 10% to 15% observed a single time. For this clone: What it binds is not known.

Sequenced input: naive CD4+ T cells from blood. The chain couples TRBV6-5 to TRBJ2-7; D might be TRBD1 (6 bases). This sequence originates from a man aged 18 to 35 in good health. CDR3 protein: CASSALRGSYEQYF. The CDR3 coding sequence is TGTGCCAGCAGTGCACTCAGGGGCTCCTACGAGCAGTACTTC.